This T cell receptor (beta chain) is drawn from a study of T-cell memory formation after mild COVID-19. Findings of the study overall: Pre-infection memory carried some responding clones, suggesting that cross-reactive memory joined. Chiefly within CM and EM were the contracting CD4+ clones; CD8+ ones were within EMRA.

About this clonotype itself: What it binds is not known.

The CDR3 is 14 amino acids. Per germline, CDR1 SGHTA and CDR2 FQGNSA. V trimming: 3 bases; J trimming: 6 bases; junction bases outside the gene matches: 8. cDNA libraries for TCR alpha and TCR beta, carrying sample barcodes and UMIs, came from 5'RACE with constant-segment primers. Via MiXCR, TCRdb re-called the 5' RACE reads, giving one row per CDR3 protein. Of 150,000 or so distinct CDR3 sequences listed, roughly 15% were seen once; the top ten hold about 14%. Sequencing was carried out using PBMCs or a T cell subset sorted from them (not recorded which). The clonotype originates from an adult woman who had mild COVID-19 (a few samples of this study predate the infection). Cell type and time point are not known. The chain joins TRBV7-2 to TRBJ2-7; 7 bases are shared with TRBD1. The CDR3 region has the DNA TGTGCCAGCAGCTTCTTCCGGGACAGTAGCGAGCAGTACTTC. It yields the protein CASSFFRDSSEQYF.